This TCR beta chain was sequenced in a study of shared clonotypes between healthy human individuals. Study overall: CD4 naive and CD4 memory each took three plates per donor, while CD8 naive took two and CD8 memory one.

TCRdb's copy holds only in-frame clones and misses some; the assay was immunoSEQ multiplex PCR. The data contain millions of clones, under 95% of them singletons. Germline V gene sequence: CDR1 LGHNA, CDR2 YSLEER. The V and J ends lost 5 bases and 0 bases respectively, with 17 bases between them. There are 17 residues in the CDR3. CD45RO-negative CD8 cells positively selected for CCR7 made up the naive population, which excluded terminally differentiated effector memory CD45RA+ cells. Sequencing used naive CD8+ T cells from PBMCs. V and J are TRBV4-3 and TRBJ2-1; D is unclear. This receptor was taken from a man aged 18 to 29 in good health. Some clones in this sample may be carry-over from other donors' samples. This CDR3 reads CASSWAYRPSSYNEQFF. The CDR3 bases are TGCGCCAGCAGCTGGGCCTATCGACCGAGCTCCTACAATGAGCAGTTCTTC.